This T cell receptor (beta chain) was recovered during a study of CD8 T cells in Susac syndrome. Study-wide findings and caveats: The study's TCR sequencing and HLA analysis covered a relatively small number of individuals, and the study acknowledged this.

Random hexamers were used to reverse transcribe the RNA input (about 0.5 to 1 ug). TCRdb independently ran MiXCR on the immunoSEQ multiplex PCR reads; one entry per CDR3 protein. The table has approximately 230,000 distinct CDR3 sequences, over 85% seen once; the top ten hold 0.055% to 0.075%. With 7 bases clipped from V and 0 bases from J, the junction kept 15 bases outside the gene matches. The CDR3 consists of 18 residues. The germline V gene encodes CDR1 WSHSY and CDR2 SAAADI. As concerns this clonotype: What it recognizes is unknown.

The TCR was taken from a human donor with multiple sclerosis. Sequenced material: CD4+ T cells from PBMCs. V usage is TRBV10-2 and J usage is TRBJ2-5, with 9 bases lining up with TRBD1. The chain's CDR3 is CASTRQGVIGQYQETQYF. For the CDR3, the DNA is TGCGCCAGCACTAGACAGGGGGTGATAGGGCAGTACCAAGAGACCCAGTACTTC.